The present T cell receptor (beta chain) was sequenced within a study of T-cell reconstitution after alpha-beta-depleted transplantation in children. In this sample, this clonotype turned up a few times. TCRbeta library construction was performed incorporating unique molecular identifiers. MiXCR, applied by TCRdb to the PCR reads, yields one record per CDR3 protein. The sample gives about 340,000 distinct CDR3 sequences, about 14% of which show up once; about 4% is in the top ten. Trimming removed 5 bases from V and 5 bases from J; junction bases left unmatched: 4. CDR1 is GTSNPN, CDR2 SVGIG, per germline (reference sequence). The CDR3 is made up of 13 amino acids.

The V gene is TRBV30, the J gene TRBJ2-2, with 8 bases lining up with TRBD1. Sample: PBMCs, taken from the stem cell graft. The sequence was collected from a human donor who donated a stem cell graft to a child with Fanconi anemia. The CDR3 coding sequence is TGTGCCTGGCAAACAGGGGGAACCGGGGAGCTGTTTTTT. It codes for CAWQTGGTGELFF.